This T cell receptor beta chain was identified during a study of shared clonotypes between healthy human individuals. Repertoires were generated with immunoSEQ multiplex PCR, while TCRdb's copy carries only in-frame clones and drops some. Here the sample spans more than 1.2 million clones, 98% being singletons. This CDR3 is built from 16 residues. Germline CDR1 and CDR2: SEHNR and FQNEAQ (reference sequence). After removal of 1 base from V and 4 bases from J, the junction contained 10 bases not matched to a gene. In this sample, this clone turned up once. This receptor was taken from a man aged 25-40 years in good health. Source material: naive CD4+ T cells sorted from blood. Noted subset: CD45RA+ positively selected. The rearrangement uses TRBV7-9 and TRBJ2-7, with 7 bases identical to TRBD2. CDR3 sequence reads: CASSLVSSGVRYEQYF. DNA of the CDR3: TGTGCCAGCAGCTTAGTATCTAGCGGAGTCCGTTACGAGCAGTACTTC.